This entry lists 26 T cell receptor beta chains sequenced from one sample in a study of shared clonotypes between healthy human individuals. The protocol was immunoSEQ multiplex PCR, while the TCRdb copy is restricted to in-frame clones and leaves out a portion. The table lists approximately 460,000 clones, approximately 71% of them singletons. The material sequenced was PBMCs. These receptors all stem from a woman in her forties in good health. Some clones in this sample may be carry-over from other donors' samples.

About this clone: With a much larger clone just one base away, this may be a read error. Other DNA sequences in the sample encode the same CDR3. The V and J genes are TRBV28 and TRBJ1-6; no firm D call. The CDR3 is made up of 15 amino acids. Germline V lookup: CDR1 MDHEN, CDR2 SYDVKM. DNA for the CDR3: TGTGCCAGCAGGGCCGCGGGAGTGGGCAATTCACCTCTCCACTTT. It specifies CASRAAGVGNSPLHF. The variable domain in full, completed from reference TRBV28 and TRBJ1-6, reads DVKVTQSSRYLVKRTGEKVFLECVQDMDHENMFWYRQDPGLGLRLIYFSYDVKMKEKGDIPEGYSVSREKKERFSLILESASTNQTSMYLCASRAAGVGNSPLHFGNGTRLTVT.

Only one count was recorded for this clone. The chain joins TRBV7-3 to TRBJ2-1; weak D call: TRBD2 (5 bases). The CDR3 length is 13 residues. V lost 2 bases and J lost 8, with 10 bases in between. The germline V gene has CDR1 SGHTA and CDR2 FQGTGA. The CDR3 protein is CASSLAKRYEQFF. DNA for the CDR3: TGTGCCAGCAGCTTAGCTAAGCGGTATGAGCAGTTCTTC.

The rearrangement links TRBV11-3 to TRBJ2-1, with TRBD2 identical over 11 bases. The length of the CDR3 is 15 residues. V shed 1 base and J 9 bases; nucleotides not matched to a gene: 5. From germline, CDR1 is SGHNT and CDR2 YENEEA. CDR3 sequence (DNA): TGTGCCAGCAGCTTAGTTAGCGGGAGGGCCGGTGAGCAGTTCTTC. Its translation: CASSLVSGRAGEQFF.

The CDR3 protein is CASSIAPTANNEQFF. In nucleotides, the CDR3 is TGTGCCAGTAGTATAGCCCCGACAGCGAACAATGAGCAGTTCTTC. V and J are TRBV19 and TRBJ2-1; D is perhaps TRBD1 (5 bases). Trimming pared 1 base from V and 5 bases from J, leaving 12 bases between. The germline V gene has CDR1 LNHDA and CDR2 SQIVND (reference sequence). The CDR3 runs to 15 residues.

Only a few counts were recorded for this clone. V usage is TRBV7-2 and J usage is TRBJ2-7, with 9 bases fitting TRBD2. This CDR3 region has 15 residues. V lost 5 bases to trimming and J lost 6 bases; unmatched junction nucleotides: 11. Germline CDR1 is SGHTA and CDR2 is FQGNSA. The CDR3 reads CASSLRLAAYGEQYF. As DNA, the CDR3 is TGTGCCAGCAGCCTCCGACTAGCGGCCTATGGCGAGCAGTACTTC.

The chain employs TRBV5-1 and TRBJ1-3, with D tentatively TRBD1 (6 bases). Germline CDR1 SGHRS, CDR2 YFSETQ. Trimming left V 4 bases short and J 1 base short, with 9 bases between. The CDR3 is 14 amino acids. CDR3: CASSVQGSGNTIYF. CDR3 nucleotides: TGCGCCAGCAGCGTACAGGGTTCTGGAAACACCATATATTTT. The whole variable domain, filled in from reference TRBV5-1 and TRBJ1-3, reads KAGVTQTPRYLIKTRGQQVTLSCSPISGHRSVSWYQQTPGQGLQFLFEYFSETQRNKGNFPGRFSGRQFSNSRSEMNVSTLELGDSALYLCASSVQGSGNTIYFGEGSWLTVV.

The rearrangement joins TRBV5-1 to TRBJ2-5, with TRBD1 identical over 7 bases. The CDR3 spans 14 residues. The germline CDR1 and CDR2 sequences are SGHRS and YFSETQ. V shed 4 bases and J 4 bases; nucleotides not matched to a gene: 7. This chain's CDR3 is CASSPQGSGETQYF. CDR3 coding DNA: TGCGCCAGCAGCCCACAGGGGTCCGGAGAGACCCAGTACTTC.

J is TRBJ2-7 and V is TRBV11-2; D gene unclear. Deletions cut 2 bases from V and 4 bases from J, with 15 bases between. Germline CDR1 reads SGHAT; CDR2 reads FQNNGV. This CDR3 has 15 residues. CDR3 coding DNA: TGTGCCAGCAGCTTACCTCTTGGTAGTGCATACGAGCAGTACTTC. Protein product: CASSLPLGSAYEQYF.

This rearrangement joins TRBV10-3 to TRBJ2-7; D perhaps matches TRBD2 (6 bases). The CDR3 spans 14 residues. CDR1 is ENHRY and CDR2 is SYGVKD in the germline V gene. V lost 0 bases and J lost 6, with 12 bases in between. The CDR3 region has the DNA TGTGCCATCAGTGAGTCCGCGGGGAGTGGCGAGCAGTACTTC. Its protein is CAISESAGSGEQYF.

As to this clone: Other DNA sequences within the sample encode an identical CDR3. This rearrangement joins TRBV9 to TRBJ2-3, with 9 bases that match TRBD2. Germline V CDR1 and CDR2: SGDLS, YYNGEE. The CDR3 has 16 amino acids. V lost 0 bases to trimming and J lost 1 base; unmatched junction nucleotides: 3. The CDR3 sequence: CASSVGAGGGTDTQYF. The CDR3 coding sequence is TGTGCCAGCAGCGTAGGAGCGGGAGGTGGCACAGATACGCAGTATTTT.

The J gene is TRBJ1-1, the V gene TRBV19; D unresolved. Between the trimmed V and J ends, which lost 6 bases and 3 bases, there was a span of 11 bases. The CDR3 totals 13 residues. The germline V gene encodes CDR1 LNHDA and CDR2 SQIVND (reference sequence). The CDR3 loop reads CASRDGIYTEAFF. The DNA of the CDR3 is TGTGCCAGTAGAGACGGGATCTACACTGAAGCTTTCTTT.

This clone was recorded only once. The chain carries TRBV6-6 and TRBJ2-5; D not resolved. The CDR3 is 15 residues long. Germline lookup yields CDR1 MNHNY and CDR2 SVGAGI (reference sequence). The germline V and J ends were trimmed by 2 bases and 1 base, with 11 bases remaining between them. CDR3 in DNA: TGTGCCAGCAGTTACGGTGCCGGCCTCCAAGAGACCCAGTACTTC. Residues: CASSYGAGLQETQYF.

This chain connects TRBV28 to TRBJ1-2, with a weak D call TRBD1 (6 bases). The germline gives CDR1 MDHEN, CDR2 SYDVKM. The CDR3 has 13 amino acids. Trimming left V 7 bases short and J 5 bases short, with 14 bases between. The CDR3 loop reads CASTTGFRYGYTF. CDR3 in DNA: TGTGCCAGCACCACAGGGTTCCGGTATGGCTACACCTTC.

This chain connects TRBV15 to TRBJ1-1, with D possibly being TRBD1 (5 bases). This CDR3 contains 16 residues. Germline CDR1 LNHNV, CDR2 YYDKDF (reference sequence). The ends were cut back, 3 bases at V and 0 bases at J, with 14 bases in the middle. The CDR3 bases are TGTGCCACCAGCAGCTTTGGGGGTACTCTGAACACTGAAGCTTTCTTT. Protein: CATSSFGGTLNTEAFF.

The genes are TRBV2 and TRBJ2-1, with D tentatively TRBD1 or TRBD2 (6 bases each). The germline V gene encodes CDR1 SNHLY and CDR2 FYNNEI. The CDR3 spans 15 residues. V lost 9 bases to trimming and J lost 4 bases, with 19 bases between them. CDR3 coding DNA: TGTGCCAGAGGAGGAGGGGGTGGTGAATACAATGAGCAGTTCTTC. It specifies CARGGGGGEYNEQFF.

In the case of this clone: A far bigger clonotype differs at one base, so this is likely a read error. The chain employs TRBV2 and TRBJ2-7; 11 nucleotides agree with TRBD2. This CDR3 region has 15 residues. Trimming removed 10 bases from V and 5 bases from J; junction bases left unmatched: 13. Germline assignment: CDR1 SNHLY and CDR2 FYNNEI. The CDR3, as DNA: TGTGCCACACCCGGGGCTAGCGGGAGGTCCCACGAGCAGTACTTC. It codes for CATPGASGRSHEQYF.

The rearrangement links TRBV28 to TRBJ2-2; 7 positions match TRBD1. V was pared by 10 bases and J by 6 bases, with 8 bases of the junction left unmatched. The CDR3 is made up of 13 amino acids. Germline V lookup: CDR1 MDHEN, CDR2 SYDVKM. The CDR3 DNA sequence: TGTGCCACTCGGGACAGTGGGTCCGGGGAGCTGTTTTTT. Translated: CATRDSGSGELFF.

The V and J genes are TRBV7-9 and TRBJ2-7, with D hard to call. V lost 1 base, J lost 5 bases, and 9 bases lay in between. The CDR3 totals 13 residues. Germline V gives CDR1 SEHNR, CDR2 FQNEAQ (reference sequence). CDR3 sequence: CASSLVGVNEQYF. The CDR3, as DNA: TGTGCCAGCAGCTTAGTTGGGGTGAACGAGCAGTACTTC. Complete variable domain (other parts from reference TRBV7-9 and TRBJ2-7): DTGVSQNPRHKITKRGQNVTFRCDPISEHNRLYWYRQTLGQGPEFLTYFQNEAQLEKSRLLSDRFSAERPKGSFSTLEIQRTEQGDSAMYLCASSLVGVNEQYFGPGTRLTVT.

This chain links TRBV5-1 with TRBJ1-5; D call uncertain. Looked up from germline, CDR1 is SGHRS and CDR2 is YFSETQ. V lost 0 bases to trimming and J lost 3 bases, with 10 bases between them. This CDR3 spans 15 amino acids. The CDR3 region is CASSLGPVANQPQHF. DNA for the CDR3: TGCGCCAGCAGCTTGGGGCCAGTTGCCAATCAGCCCCAGCATTTT.

This clone showed up just a few times. The chain carries TRBV10-3 and TRBJ2-5; 14 bases are a match to TRBD2. The CDR3 spans 17 residues. Germline assignment: CDR1 ENHRY and CDR2 SYGVKD. The trim removed 5 bases at V and 3 bases at J, leaving 8 bases unmatched. CDR3 protein: CAISRSTGLAGEETQYF. DNA for the CDR3: TGTGCCATCAGTCGAAGCACGGGACTAGCGGGGGAAGAGACCCAGTACTTC.

A word on this clone: Other DNA sequences in this sample translate to the same CDR3. The chain is built from TRBV5-1 and TRBJ2-7; no reliable D call. Trimming stripped 0 bases from V and 3 bases from J, with 4 bases between. Germline V gene lookup returns CDR1 SGHRS and CDR2 YFSETQ. CDR3 length: 12 amino acids. The chain's CDR3 is CASSLGGYEQYF. CDR3 DNA sequence: TGCGCCAGCAGCTTGGGCGGCTACGAGCAGTACTTC.

The gene calls are TRBV5-6 and TRBJ1-2; TRBD1 matches at 8 bases. This CDR3 region has 15 residues. CDR1 is SGHDT and CDR2 is YYEEEE in the germline V gene. With 4 bases clipped from V and 2 bases from J, the junction kept 7 bases outside the gene matches. As DNA, the CDR3 is TGTGCCAGCAGCCGGGAGGACAGGGTGAACTATGGCTACACCTTC. Translated: CASSREDRVNYGYTF.

This chain joins TRBV18 and TRBJ2-5, with D perhaps matching TRBD1 (6 bases). Trimming left V 2 bases short and J 0 bases short, with 13 bases between. Germline V gives CDR1 KGHSH, CDR2 LQKENI. The CDR3 is made up of 16 amino acids. The CDR3, as DNA: TGTGCCAGCTCACCAACGCGACAGGAGTACCAAGAGACCCAGTACTTC. Protein sequence: CASSPTRQEYQETQYF.

This clone has a handful of counts. The chain is built from TRBV7-2 and TRBJ2-2; no clear D. This CDR3 contains 13 residues. CDR1 SGHTA and CDR2 FQGNSA come from the germline V gene. The V gene lost 4 bases and the J gene lost 6 bases, with 9 bases spanning the gap. CDR3 amino acids: CASSSEMAGELFF. CDR3 nucleotides: TGTGCCAGCAGCTCCGAGATGGCCGGGGAGCTGTTTTTT.

V and J are TRBV6-6 and TRBJ1-1; TRBD1 is a possible D gene (5 bases). Trimming took off 6 bases at V and 6 bases at J, with 8 bases between the two ends. This CDR3 is built from 11 residues. The germline V gene has CDR1 MNHNY and CDR2 SVGAGI (reference sequence). The CDR3 loop is CASRAGAEAFF. Written as DNA, the CDR3 is TGTGCCAGCAGGGCGGGGGCTGAAGCTTTCTTT.

This clone was observed many times. The sample carries other DNA sequences with the same CDR3. The CDR3 region is CASSLVGGRLYEQYF. The DNA of the CDR3 is TGTGCCAGCAGCTTAGTAGGGGGCAGGTTGTACGAGCAGTACTTC. The chain uses TRBV11-2 and TRBJ2-7, with 7 bases lining up with TRBD1. V shed 1 base, J shed 4 bases, and the junction held 7 bases outside the gene matches. Germline assignment: CDR1 SGHAT and CDR2 FQNNGV. The CDR3 covers 15 residues.